Below, 26 T cell receptor beta chains from the same sample are listed, as sequenced in a study of T cells in Graves' hyperthyroidism and ophthalmopathy. Amplification targeted TCR beta CDR3 regions from RNA transcripts. HTBI primers were the set used in a first-round RT-PCR of the TCR CDR3. TCRdb called the multiplex PCR reads again in MiXCR, with one record for every CDR3 protein. The table has hundreds of thousands of distinct CDR3 sequences, approximately 15% seen once. The sequenced material came from blood. Receptor source: a woman in her forties with Graves' ophthalmopathy.

This clonotype came up a few times. The chain carries TRBV2 and TRBJ2-3; TRBD2 agrees at 9 bases. Losses at the gene ends were 4 bases for V and 3 bases for J; bases not matched to a gene: 14. Germline CDR1 SNHLY, CDR2 FYNNEI. This CDR3 is built from 18 residues. DNA for the CDR3: TGTGCCAGCAGTGGGACGGGTCGTAGCGGGAGTAAAACAGATACGCAGTATTTT. Amino acid sequence: CASSGTGRSGSKTDTQYF.

The rearrangement uses TRBV6-2 or TRBV6-3 and TRBJ2-1; tentatively, D is TRBD1 or TRBD2 (6 bases each). CDR1 and CDR2 from the germline V gene are MNHEY and SVGEGT. This CDR3 is 16 amino acids long. V was pared by 5 bases and J by 2 bases, with 16 bases between. The CDR3 coding sequence is TGTGCCAGCAGTGACCAAGGAGGGGGGCCCTACAATGAGCAGTTCTTC. Its translation: CASSDQGGGPYNEQFF.

V and J are TRBV28 and TRBJ1-2; no clear D gene. This CDR3 region has 12 residues. V lost 6 bases and J 8 bases, leaving 13 bases between the germline ends. CDR1 is MDHEN, CDR2 SYDVKM, per germline. The CDR3 reads CASRLTAGGYTF. Written as DNA, the CDR3 is TGTGCCAGCAGACTTACAGCGGGGGGCTACACCTTC.

The table lists this clonotype with many counts. V usage is TRBV7-8 and J usage is TRBJ1-5; TRBD1 aligns across 11 bases. V dropped 3 bases and J dropped 2; count of bases not matched to a gene: 9. From germline, CDR1 is SGHVS and CDR2 FQNEAQ. This CDR3 region has 18 residues. CDR3 sequence (DNA): TGTGCCAGCAGCTTCAGGACAGGGGGCTGGCGTGGCAATCAGCCCCAGCATTTT. This codes for CASSFRTGGWRGNQPQHF.

The V call is TRBV4-1, the J call TRBJ2-7; TRBD2 aligns across 9 bases. Germline loops: CDR1 MGHRA, CDR2 YSYEKL. The CDR3 is 15 residues long. V lost 3 bases and J lost 2; bases outside the gene matches: 5. In nucleotides, the CDR3 is TGCGCCAGCAGCCAGAAGGCTAGCGGGACCTACGAGCAGTACTTC. This sequence encodes CASSQKASGTYEQYF.

The chain combines TRBV29-1 with TRBJ1-2, with 12 bases identical to TRBD1. The V gene end was trimmed by 7 bases and the J gene end by 1 base; junction bases not matched to a gene: 4. CDR3 length equals 14 residues. CDR1 and CDR2 (germline): SQVTM, ANQGSEA. CDR3 bases: TGCAGCGGCGGGACAGGGGGCGGTAACTATGGCTACACCTTC. Its translation: CSGGTGGGNYGYTF.

This clonotype was recorded a few times. V usage is TRBV10-3 and J usage is TRBJ2-7; TRBD1 agrees at 7 bases. V shed 3 bases and J 7 bases; nucleotides not matched to a gene: 9. Germline V gene sequence: CDR1 ENHRY, CDR2 SYGVKD. CDR3 length: 14 amino acids. The CDR3 is CAISEGTVPGEQYF. CDR3 in DNA: TGTGCCATCAGTGAAGGGACAGTGCCCGGAGAGCAGTACTTC.

This clonotype has ten or more counts. The genes are TRBV3-1 and TRBJ2-7; D gene ambiguous. The germline V gene encodes CDR1 LGHDT and CDR2 YNNKEL (reference sequence). Trimming took off 1 base at V and 0 bases at J, with 7 bases between the two ends. The CDR3 runs 14 residues. CDR3 sequence: CASSQGRNSYEQYF. DNA for the CDR3: TGTGCCAGCAGCCAAGGCCGGAACTCCTACGAGCAGTACTTC.

The chain employs TRBV10-3 and TRBJ1-3; D not resolved. CDR3 size: 14 residues. The germline V gene encodes CDR1 ENHRY and CDR2 SYGVKD. V lost 0 bases, J lost 5 bases, and 8 bases lay in between. The CDR3 nucleotides read TGTGCCATCAGTGAGTCGAATGCTAGAAACACCATATATTTT. Its protein is CAISESNARNTIYF.

This clonotype was seen once. The chain employs TRBV20-1 and TRBJ2-4; 8 positions agree with TRBD2. CDR1 DFQATT and CDR2 SNEGSKA come from the germline V gene (reference sequence). V dropped 6 bases and J dropped 8; count of bases not matched to a gene: 6. This CDR3 is built from 12 residues. CDR3 sequence: CSALPGGDIQYF. The DNA for the CDR3 is TGCAGTGCCCTGCCGGGGGGGGACATTCAGTACTTC.

This clonotype was observed a few times. The chain links TRBV5-1 to TRBJ2-6, with D tentatively TRBD1 (5 bases). The CDR3 contains 16 residues. With 0 bases removed from V and 4 bases from J, the gap between germline ends came to 11 bases. Germline CDR1 reads SGHRS; CDR2 reads YFSETQ. The CDR3 DNA reads as TGCGCCAGCAGCTTGGGCAGGGCCGTCGGGGCCAACGTCCTGACTTTC. It codes for CASSLGRAVGANVLTF.

This chain joins TRBV20-1 and TRBJ1-1; D remains ambiguous. The CDR3 is 12 amino acids. Trimming removed 5 bases from V and 5 bases from J, with 12 bases in between. Germline CDR1 reads DFQATT; CDR2 reads SNEGSKA (reference sequence). This CDR3 is CSAALSETEAFF. The CDR3 DNA sequence: TGCAGTGCTGCTCTCTCGGAGACTGAAGCTTTCTTT.

As DNA, the CDR3 is TGCAGCGTAGAGACAGGGGGGCCGGTCCGGGAGCTGTTTTTT. Protein sequence: CSVETGGPVRELFF. The chain links TRBV29-1 to TRBJ2-2; 9 nucleotides align to TRBD1. The CDR3 is 14 residues long. Per germline, CDR1 SQVTM and CDR2 ANQGSEA. J lost 9 bases, V lost 6 bases, and 11 bases had no gene match.

This clonotype has only a few counts. This rearrangement joins TRBV20-1 to TRBJ1-4, with TRBD1 as a possible D gene (5 bases). In germline, CDR1 is DFQATT, CDR2 SNEGSKA (reference sequence). V lost 5 bases and J 8 bases, leaving 15 bases between the germline ends. The CDR3 loop spans 13 amino acids. The CDR3 region has the DNA TGCAGTGCTGCCAGGGCTCTTGCCGAAAAACTGTTTTTT. It encodes CSAARALAEKLFF.

The chain carries TRBV20-1 and TRBJ1-5; D may be TRBD1 (5 bases). The CDR3 has 14 residues. Germline values: CDR1 DFQATT, CDR2 SNEGSKA (reference sequence). Trimming stripped 2 bases from V and 8 bases from J, with 16 bases between. CDR3 coding DNA: TGCAGTGCTAGACCTAAGACCCAGGGAAAGCCCCAGCATTTT. This codes for CSARPKTQGKPQHF.

This clonotype was seen many times. The rearrangement joins TRBV6-1 to TRBJ2-7; TRBD2 agrees at 10 bases. The V and J ends lost 2 bases and 3 bases, in that order; junction bases with no gene match: 4. Germline V CDR1 and CDR2: MNHNS, SASEGT. This CDR3 has 15 amino acids. CDR3 nucleotides: TGTGCCAGCAGTGAACTCGCTAGCGGGAGCTACGAGCAGTACTTC. Protein: CASSELASGSYEQYF.

This clonotype was observed at least ten times. The rearrangement joins TRBV3-1 to TRBJ2-3; 11 nucleotides line up with TRBD2. CDR3 size: 16 residues. With 4 bases clipped from V and 1 base from J, the junction kept 4 bases outside the gene matches. CDR1 and CDR2 (germline): LGHDT, YNNKEL (reference sequence). This CDR3 reads CASSRSGRGGTDTQYF. The DNA of the CDR3 is TGTGCCAGCAGCCGTAGCGGGAGGGGGGGCACAGATACGCAGTATTTT.

This chain connects TRBV3-1 to TRBJ2-7; TRBD2 matches 9 bases. The germline V gene has CDR1 LGHDT and CDR2 YNNKEL (reference sequence). V dropped 4 bases and J dropped 6; count of bases not matched to a gene: 10. This CDR3 region has 15 residues. In nucleotides, the CDR3 is TGTGCCAGCAGCCCACGAGGGGCTAGCGGGACCGAGCAGTACTTC. Translated: CASSPRGASGTEQYF.

This clonotype was seen more than once but under ten times. This may be a read error, as it is one base from a much larger clone. The chain uses TRBV6-1 and TRBJ1-1; D possibly corresponds to TRBD1 (5 bases). Germline V gene lookup returns CDR1 MNHNS and CDR2 SASEGT. The CDR3 has 13 amino acids. CDR3 DNA sequence: TGTGCCAGCAGTAAGACAGTGAACACTGGAGCTTTCTTT. Its translation: CASSKTVNTGAFF.

This clonotype was recorded a few times. The chain is built from TRBV5-6 and TRBJ2-1; perhaps D is TRBD1 or TRBD2 (5 bases each). CDR1 and CDR2 from the germline V gene are SGHDT and YYEEEE. V was clipped by 0 bases and J by 4 bases, with 11 bases between them. The CDR3 has 15 residues. This CDR3 is CASSLVGDVYNEQFF. The CDR3 DNA follows: TGTGCCAGCAGCTTGGTAGGGGACGTTTACAATGAGCAGTTCTTC.

This rearrangement joins TRBV3-1 to TRBJ2-3; 9 positions agree with TRBD2. The germline gives CDR1 LGHDT, CDR2 YNNKEL (reference sequence). The V gene end was trimmed by 0 bases and the J gene end by 7 bases; junction bases not matched to a gene: 8. CDR3 length: 16 amino acids. The CDR3 region is CASSQDPSSGENTQYF. CDR3 in DNA: TGTGCCAGCAGCCAAGATCCGTCTAGCGGGGAAAATACGCAGTATTTT.

This clonotype was observed a handful of times. The chain couples TRBV20-1 to TRBJ1-1; D is unresolved. Germline V lookup: CDR1 DFQATT, CDR2 SNEGSKA (reference sequence). V lost 1 base and J 1 base, leaving 16 bases between the germline ends. The CDR3 is 16 residues long. The CDR3 nucleotides are TGCAGTGCTAGAGCAGGTATCCTTTCAGCGAACACTGAAGCTTTCTTT. It is translated as CSARAGILSANTEAFF.

CDR3 sequence: CAWRVRGIRGQLFF. CDR3 DNA sequence: TGTGCCTGGAGAGTACGGGGGATTCGGGGTCAACTGTTTTTT. This chain joins TRBV30 and TRBJ1-4; D perhaps matches TRBD1 (5 bases). The CDR3 has 14 residues. V was clipped by 3 bases and J by 12 bases, with 20 bases between them. Germline CDR1 GTSNPN, CDR2 SVGIG (reference sequence). Full variable domain (missing parts from reference TRBV30 and TRBJ1-4): SQTIHQWPATLVQPVGSPLSLECTVEGTSNPNLYWYRQAAGRGLQLLFYSVGIGQISSEVPQNLSASRPQDRQFILSSKKLLLSDSGFYLCAWRVRGIRGQLFFGSGTQLSVL.

V and J are TRBV6-1 and TRBJ1-1; weak D call: TRBD1 (6 bases). Trimming shortened V by 0 bases and J by 1 base, and 12 bases separated the two germline ends. Germline V CDR1 and CDR2: MNHNS, SASEGT. The CDR3 has 16 residues. The CDR3 spells CASSEAGGGANTEAFF. CDR3 in DNA: TGTGCCAGCAGTGAAGCGGGGGGGGGGGCGAACACTGAAGCTTTCTTT.

This clonotype appeared many times. The chain is built from TRBV10-3 and TRBJ2-5, with TRBD2 matching over 9 bases. CDR1 and CDR2 from the germline V gene are ENHRY and SYGVKD. The CDR3 is made up of 16 amino acids. With V trimmed by 2 bases and J by 4 bases, 8 bases remained unmatched. CDR3 nucleotide sequence: TGTGCCATCAGTGAGGGAGCTAGCGGGACGGGAGAGACCCAGTACTTC. Protein product: CAISEGASGTGETQYF.

This clonotype has ten or more counts. The chain uses TRBV7-8 and TRBJ2-3; TRBD1 is a possible D gene (6 bases). Per germline, CDR1 SGHVS and CDR2 FQNEAQ. Trimming shortened V by 8 bases and J by 0 bases, and 24 bases separated the two germline ends. The CDR3 runs to 18 residues. CDR3 coding DNA: TGTGCCAGCTATAACTACCGGCAGGGGTTATCGAGCACAGATACGCAGTATTTT. Protein: CASYNYRQGLSSTDTQYF.